This TCR beta chain was identified during a study of cytomegalovirus exposure and HLA in healthy donors. Study-level points and caveats: In a later analysis, V- and J-gene trimming of beta chains associated with a DCLRE1C missense variant, replicated independently. Indistinguishable V segments, including TRBV6-2 and TRBV6-3, were excluded. Reportedly, HLA-A and HLA-B alleles of most subjects were accurately predicted from TCR beta. There was a cluster of highly shared sequence variants that was likely a sequencing artifact.

Trimming took off 5 bases at V and 5 bases at J, with 9 bases between the two ends. The V gene's germline CDR1 is SGHTA and CDR2 FQGNSA. CDR3 size: 12 residues. Vbeta (60) and Jbeta (13) primers were used in the PCR. Sequencing was performed with immunoSEQ multiplex PCR; in TCRdb, only in-frame clones are kept and a portion is missing. This sample carries over 130,000 clones, roughly 86% of them seen once, and the ten largest clones take roughly 0.5%. As concerns this clone: What it recognizes is unknown.

Sequencing was carried out using PBMCs. The chain carries TRBV7-2 and TRBJ1-2, with TRBD1 as a possible D gene (5 bases). This clonotype originated in a woman aged 40 to 50 in good health and CMV-seronegative. CDR3: CASSQTGYGYTF. CDR3 DNA: TGTGCCAGCAGCCAAACAGGATATGGCTACACCTTC.